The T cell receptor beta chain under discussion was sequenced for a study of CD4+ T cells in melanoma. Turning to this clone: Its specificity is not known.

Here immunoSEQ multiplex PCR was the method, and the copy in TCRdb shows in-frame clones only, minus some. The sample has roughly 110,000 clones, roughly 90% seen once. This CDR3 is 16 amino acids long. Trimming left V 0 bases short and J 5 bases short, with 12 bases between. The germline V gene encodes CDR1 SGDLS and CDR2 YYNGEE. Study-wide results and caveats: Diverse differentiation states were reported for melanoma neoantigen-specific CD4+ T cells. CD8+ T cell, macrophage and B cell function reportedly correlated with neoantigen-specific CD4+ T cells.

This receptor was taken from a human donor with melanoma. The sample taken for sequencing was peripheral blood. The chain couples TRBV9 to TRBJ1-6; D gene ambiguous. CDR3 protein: CASSVGLETNNSPLHF. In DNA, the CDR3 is TGTGCCAGCAGCGTAGGCTTGGAGACTAATAATTCACCCCTCCACTTT. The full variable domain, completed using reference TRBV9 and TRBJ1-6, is DSGVTQTPKHLITATGQRVTLRCSPRSGDLSVYWYQQSLDQGLQFLIQYYNGEERAKGNILERFSAQQFPDLHSELNLSSLELGDSALYFCASSVGLETNNSPLHFGNGTRLTVT.